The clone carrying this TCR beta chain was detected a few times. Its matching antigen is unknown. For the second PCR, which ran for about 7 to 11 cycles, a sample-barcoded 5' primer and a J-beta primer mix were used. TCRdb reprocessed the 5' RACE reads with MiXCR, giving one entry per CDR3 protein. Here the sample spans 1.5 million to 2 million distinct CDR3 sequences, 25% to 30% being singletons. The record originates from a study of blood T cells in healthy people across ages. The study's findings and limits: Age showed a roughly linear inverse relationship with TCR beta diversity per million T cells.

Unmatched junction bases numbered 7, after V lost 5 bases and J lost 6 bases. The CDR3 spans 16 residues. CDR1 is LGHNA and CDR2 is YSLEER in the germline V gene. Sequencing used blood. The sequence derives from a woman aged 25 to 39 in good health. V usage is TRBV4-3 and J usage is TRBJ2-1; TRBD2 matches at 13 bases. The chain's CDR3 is CASSGRLAGGTNEQFF. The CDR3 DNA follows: TGCGCCAGCAGCGGCCGACTAGCGGGAGGTACCAATGAGCAGTTCTTC.